One and the same sample provided the 20 T cell receptor beta chains below, sequenced in a study of technical replicates of blood from several donors. The method was immunoSEQ multiplex PCR; TCRdb's version includes in-frame clones alone and lacks a portion of them. The sample lists approximately 94,000 clones; 90% to 96% were seen once. The sequenced material came from T cells isolated from PBMCs. Every receptor here comes from a human donor in good health.

J is TRBJ2-7 and V is TRBV11-3, with D possibly TRBD1 on 6 matching bases. With 4 bases removed from V and 7 bases from J, the gap between germline ends came to 11 bases. CDR1 and CDR2 from the germline V gene are SGHNT and YENEEA. The CDR3 loop spans 12 amino acids. The CDR3 protein is CASSSRGGEQYF. CDR3 in DNA: TGTGCCAGCAGCTCCAGGGGTGGGGAGCAGTACTTC. Combining the CDR3 with reference TRBV11-3 and TRBJ2-7 gives the whole variable domain EAGVVQSPRYKIIEKKQPVAFWCNPISGHNTLYWYLQNLGQGPELLIRYENEEAVDDSQLPKDRFSAERLKGVDSTLKIQPAELGDSAVYLCASSSRGGEQYFGPGTRLTVT.

This clone was recorded once. The chain recombines TRBV30 with TRBJ1-2; 8 nucleotides align to TRBD1. This CDR3 contains 14 residues. With V trimmed by 3 bases and J by 8 bases, 11 bases remained unmatched. Germline assignment: CDR1 GTSNPN and CDR2 SVGIG (reference sequence). CDR3 nucleotide sequence: TGTGCCTGGAGACAACCAGGGGGCGAGAGAGGCTACACCTTC. It encodes CAWRQPGGERGYTF.

This chain joins TRBV27 and TRBJ1-5; D might be TRBD1 (5 bases). The CDR3 has 14 residues. The V end was cut by 1 base, the J end by 2 bases, with 6 bases between. CDR1 and CDR2 (germline): MNHEY, SMNVEV (reference sequence). The CDR3 nucleotides are TGTGCCAGCAGTTTATGGGGGGGCAATCAGCCCCAGCATTTT. Protein sequence: CASSLWGGNQPQHF.

The chain uses TRBV7-6 and TRBJ2-7; 9 bases are a match to TRBD1. CDR1 SGHVS and CDR2 FNYEAQ come from the germline V gene. Trimming at V came to 3 bases and at J to 4 bases, leaving 10 bases not matched to a gene. The CDR3 extends over 16 amino acids. CDR3 nucleotide sequence: TGTGCCAGCAGCTTTGGGGACAGGGTGGGAACTTACGAGCAGTACTTC. Protein: CASSFGDRVGTYEQYF.

The chain joins TRBV6-6 to TRBJ1-2; TRBD1 is a possible D gene (6 bases). Deletions cut 2 bases from V and 6 bases from J, with 10 bases between. Germline V lookup: CDR1 MNHNY, CDR2 SVGAGI (reference sequence). There are 13 residues in the CDR3. The CDR3 loop reads CASSYLRGHGYTF. Here the CDR3 DNA reads TGTGCCAGCAGTTACCTCAGGGGACATGGCTACACCTTC.

V usage is TRBV10-3 and J usage is TRBJ2-1; D is uncertain. V was cut by 7 bases and J by 2 bases, with 12 bases left in between. Per the germline V gene, CDR1 is ENHRY and CDR2 is SYGVKD. The CDR3 spans 14 residues. The CDR3 DNA reads TGTGCCATCAATACAGACCTTACCTACAATGAGCAGTTCTTC. Its translation is CAINTDLTYNEQFF.

The chain carries TRBV5-7 and TRBJ2-2; 7 bases map to TRBD1. TRBV5-7 is noted as an ORF with a role that remains uncertain. Trimming removed 0 bases from V and 3 bases from J; junction bases left unmatched: 5. There are 16 residues in the CDR3. CDR3 DNA: TGTGCCAGCAGCTTGGGACAGGGAGAGCACACCGGGGAGCTGTTTTTT. Its protein is CASSLGQGEHTGELFF.

The V and J genes are TRBV6-6 and TRBJ1-1; a possible D gene is TRBD1 (5 bases). The CDR3 has 13 amino acids. V gave up 6 bases and J gave up 0 bases, with 8 bases separating them. In germline, CDR1 is MNHNY, CDR2 SVGAGI (reference sequence). The CDR3 sequence is CASRAGMNTEAFF. Written as DNA, the CDR3 is TGTGCCAGCAGGGCAGGGATGAACACTGAAGCTTTCTTT.

The chain links TRBV5-6 to TRBJ2-7; 7 positions agree with TRBD1. Germline-derived CDR1 and CDR2 are SGHDT and YYEEEE. V gave up 4 bases and J gave up 9 bases; unmatched junction bases: 10. This CDR3 is 13 amino acids long. Here the CDR3 DNA reads TGTGCCAGCAGCGGGTGGGACAGACAAGGGCAGTACTTC. This sequence encodes CASSGWDRQGQYF.

The chain employs TRBV19 and TRBJ2-7; 11 bases align to TRBD2. V lost 0 bases to trimming and J lost 2 bases; unmatched junction nucleotides: 6. Germline loops: CDR1 LNHDA, CDR2 SQIVND (reference sequence). The CDR3 runs to 17 residues. CDR3 sequence: CASSIDLRGLAAYEQYF. In DNA form, the CDR3 reads TGTGCCAGTAGTATAGATCTGAGGGGACTAGCGGCCTACGAGCAGTACTTC.

This clone was seen only once. This rearrangement joins TRBV25-1 to TRBJ2-7; the match to TRBD2 covers 7 bases. J lost 2 bases, V lost 7 bases, and 8 bases had no gene match. Looked up from germline, CDR1 is MGHDK and CDR2 is SYGVNS. The CDR3 has 14 amino acids. The CDR3 DNA reads as TGTGCCAGCACGAGTAGCGGGCTCACCTACGAGCAGTACTTC. Protein sequence: CASTSSGLTYEQYF.

This chain links TRBV9 with TRBJ2-7; a weak D match, TRBD2 (5 bases). The CDR3 is made up of 15 amino acids. V was cut by 4 bases and J by 1 base, with 15 bases left in between. Germline values: CDR1 SGDLS, CDR2 YYNGEE. The CDR3 sequence is CASSLKGGPSYEQYF. The CDR3 coding sequence is TGTGCCAGCAGCCTTAAAGGAGGACCTTCCTACGAGCAGTACTTC.

The chain combines TRBV6-4 with TRBJ2-7; TRBD1 matches 8 bases. V shed 5 bases, J shed 4 bases, and the junction held 25 bases outside the gene matches. Germline-derived CDR1 and CDR2 are MRHNA and SNTAGT. The CDR3 is 20 amino acids. CDR3 sequence: CASSSCRDRLAGSHTYEQYF. CDR3 DNA sequence: TGTGCCAGCAGTTCGTGCCGGGACAGGTTAGCCGGGAGTCATACTTACGAGCAGTACTTC.

This CDR3 is CASSYGNQPQHF. The CDR3 bases are TGTGCCAGTAGCTATGGCAATCAGCCCCAGCATTTT. The rearrangement uses TRBV19 and TRBJ1-5; no definite D call. Per germline, CDR1 LNHDA and CDR2 SQIVND (reference sequence). The CDR3 sequence is 12 residues long. The V end lost 6 bases, the J end lost 2 bases, and 5 bases lay between the germline ends.

A single count supports this clone. The chain uses TRBV9 and TRBJ2-1; the match to TRBD2 covers 12 bases. Losses at the gene ends were 1 base for V and 6 bases for J; bases not matched to a gene: 2. The CDR3 length is 15 residues. Germline values: CDR1 SGDLS, CDR2 YYNGEE. The CDR3 nucleotides are TGTGCCAGCAGCGTAAGACTAGCGGGAGTCAATGAGCAGTTCTTC. It yields the protein CASSVRLAGVNEQFF.

The chain recombines TRBV9 with TRBJ2-7; D may be TRBD1 (6 bases). V was cut by 2 bases and J by 8 bases, with 17 bases left in between. Germline CDR1 SGDLS, CDR2 YYNGEE. This CDR3 is 14 amino acids long. CDR3 nucleotides: TGTGCCAGCAGCGTTGAGGGGGTCTCCCTCAAGCAGTACTTC. It encodes CASSVEGVSLKQYF.

This chain connects TRBV19 to TRBJ2-5; 8 nucleotides line up with TRBD1. The CDR3 covers 13 residues. J was trimmed by 3 bases and V by 6 bases; bases with no gene match: 3. Germline V gene data show CDR1 as LNHDA and CDR2 as SQIVND (reference sequence). CDR3: CASSPDREETQYF. The CDR3, as DNA: TGTGCCAGTAGCCCGGACAGGGAAGAGACCCAGTACTTC.

This clone was observed a single time. The conserved closing phenylalanine or tryptophan is absent in this CDR3, likely reflecting a read error. The limits of the CDR3 on the DNA are not certain, so only TCRdb's listed CDR3 is given. The chain employs TRBV15 and TRBJ2-7; the D segment call TRBD2 is taken from the table without a DNA check. Termini included, the CDR3 measures 13 amino acids. The germline V gene has CDR1 LNHNV and CDR2 YYDKDF (reference sequence). The CDR3 loop is CATSRASSSGQLY.

This clone came up once. This chain links TRBV11-2 with TRBJ2-7; the D gene is possibly TRBD1 (5 bases). CDR1 and CDR2 (germline): SGHAT, FQNNGV. With 5 bases removed from V and 6 bases from J, the gap between germline ends came to 17 bases. This CDR3 has 14 residues. The CDR3 protein is CASSTGPRSAEQYF. CDR3 nucleotides: TGTGCCAGCAGCACAGGACCTCGTTCAGCCGAGCAGTACTTC.

The gene calls are TRBV27 and TRBJ1-1, with a possible D match to TRBD1 (5 bases). V was shortened by 4 bases and J by 8 bases, with 14 bases between the two germline ends. This CDR3 comprises 13 residues. Germline V gene sequence: CDR1 MNHEY, CDR2 SMNVEV (reference sequence). The CDR3 loop reads CASSSLSGDEAFF. CDR3 DNA: TGTGCCAGCAGTTCTTTATCGGGGGACGAAGCTTTCTTT.